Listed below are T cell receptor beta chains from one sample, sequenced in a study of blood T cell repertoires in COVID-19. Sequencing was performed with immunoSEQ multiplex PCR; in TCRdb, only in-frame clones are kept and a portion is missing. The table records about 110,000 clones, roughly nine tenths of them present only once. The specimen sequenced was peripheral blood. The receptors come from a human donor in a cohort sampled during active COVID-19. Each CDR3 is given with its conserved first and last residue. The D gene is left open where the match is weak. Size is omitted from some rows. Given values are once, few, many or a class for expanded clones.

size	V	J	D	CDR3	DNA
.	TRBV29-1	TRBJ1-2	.	CSVTLSRVNYGYTF	TGCAGCGTTACCCTCAGCAGGGTCAACTATGGCTACACCTTC
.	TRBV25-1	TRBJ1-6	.	CASSDKGNSPLHF	TGTGCCAGCAGTGACAAGGGGAATTCACCCCTCCACTTT
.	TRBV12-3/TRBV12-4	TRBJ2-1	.	CASSHRREQFF	TGTGCCAGCAGCCACCGGCGGGAGCAGTTCTTC
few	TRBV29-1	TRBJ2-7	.	CSVRPSGQLYEQYF	TGCAGCGTTCGCCCTTCAGGGCAGCTCTACGAGCAGTACTTC
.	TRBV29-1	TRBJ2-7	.	CSVAGTPSYEQYF	TGCAGCGTTGCCGGGACTCCCTCCTACGAGCAGTACTTC
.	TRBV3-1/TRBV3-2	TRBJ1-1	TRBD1	CASSSDRPNTEAFF	TGTGCCAGCAGTTCGGACAGGCCGAACACTGAAGCTTTCTTT
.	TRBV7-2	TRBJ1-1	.	CASSPGPLNTEAFF	TGTGCCAGCAGCCCTGGGCCACTGAACACTGAAGCTTTCTTT
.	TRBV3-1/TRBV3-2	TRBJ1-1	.	CASSQDPGNTEAFF	TGTGCCAGCAGCCAAGATCCAGGGAACACTGAAGCTTTCTTT
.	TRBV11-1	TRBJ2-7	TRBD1	CASSLADRGSYEQYF	TGTGCCAGCAGCTTGGCGGACAGGGGGTCGTACGAGCAGTACTTC
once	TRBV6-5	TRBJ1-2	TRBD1	CASSYGPTGSYGYTF	TGTGCCAGCAGTTACGGTCCGACAGGGAGCTATGGCTACACCTTC
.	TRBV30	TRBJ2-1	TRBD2	CAWSVKLAFGEQFF	TGTGCCTGGAGTGTTAAACTAGCGTTTGGTGAGCAGTTCTTC
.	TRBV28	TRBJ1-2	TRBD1	CASRFPGTAYGYTF	TGTGCCAGCAGGTTCCCCGGGACAGCCTATGGCTACACCTTC
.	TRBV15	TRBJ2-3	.	CATSRGLADTQYF	TGTGCCACCAGCAGAGGATTAGCAGATACGCAGTATTTT
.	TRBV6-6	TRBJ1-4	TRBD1	CASSYSETGRKLFF	TGTGCCAGCAGTTACTCGGAGACAGGGAGAAAACTGTTTTTT
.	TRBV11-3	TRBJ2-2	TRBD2	CASSSFGPTGTRPGELFF	TGTGCCAGCAGCTCCTTTGGCCCAACCGGGACTAGACCCGGGGAGCTGTTTTTT
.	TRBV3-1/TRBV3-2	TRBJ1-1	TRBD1	CASSQGDRVEAFF	TGTGCCAGCAGCCAAGGGGACAGGGTTGAAGCTTTCTTT
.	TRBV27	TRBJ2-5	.	CASSQGPGVETQYF	TGTGCCAGCAGTCAAGGCCCAGGGGTGGAGACCCAGTACTTC
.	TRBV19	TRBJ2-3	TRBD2	CATSRGDVADTQYF	TGTGCCACCAGCCGGGGGGATGTAGCAGATACGCAGTATTTT
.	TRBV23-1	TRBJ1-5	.	CASSQSIKEDSAYYSNQPQHF	TGCGCCAGCAGTCAATCGATAAAGGAGGACAGCGCCTATTATAGCAATCAGCCCCAGCATTTT
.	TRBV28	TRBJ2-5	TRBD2	CASSWVLDGRRETQYF	TGTGCCAGCAGTTGGGTTCTGGACGGGAGGCGGGAGACCCAGTACTTC
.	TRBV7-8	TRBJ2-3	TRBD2	CASRKTGGVGDTQYF	TGTGCCAGCAGGAAGACCGGGGGGGTGGGAGATACGCAGTATTTT
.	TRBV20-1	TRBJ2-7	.	CSASQDEQYF	TGCAGCGCCTCTCAGGACGAGCAGTACTTC
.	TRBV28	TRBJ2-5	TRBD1	CASRTTGGEGTQYF	TGTGCCAGCAGAACAACAGGGGGAGAAGGAACCCAGTACTTC
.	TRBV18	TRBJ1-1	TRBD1	CASSRPFRGKGLNTEAFF	TGTGCCAGCTCACGACCCTTCAGGGGGAAAGGGTTGAACACTGAAGCTTTCTTT
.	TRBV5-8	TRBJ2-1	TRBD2	CASSFSGRAGADEQFF	TGTGCCAGCAGCTTTAGCGGGAGGGCCGGAGCCGATGAGCAGTTCTTC
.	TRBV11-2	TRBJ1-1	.	CASSFLTGRGENTEAFF	TGTGCCAGCAGCTTTTTGACTGGGCGGGGGGAGAACACTGAAGCTTTCTTT
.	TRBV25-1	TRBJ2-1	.	CASSELEMSSYNEQFF	TGTGCCAGCAGTGAATTGGAGATGAGCTCCTACAATGAGCAGTTCTTC
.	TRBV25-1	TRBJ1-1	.	CASSEGGRPNTEAFF	TGTGCCAGCAGTGAAGGGGGGAGGCCGAACACTGAAGCTTTCTTT
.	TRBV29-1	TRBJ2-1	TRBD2	CSGGFQREAEQFF	TGCAGCGGTGGGTTTCAGCGGGAGGCTGAGCAGTTCTTC
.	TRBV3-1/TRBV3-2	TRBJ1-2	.	CASSQGYRGGYTF	TGTGCCAGCAGCCAGGGGTATCGGGGTGGCTACACCTTC
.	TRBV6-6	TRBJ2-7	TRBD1	CASSYSRGTGRHEQYF	TGTGCCAGCAGTTACTCGCGGGGGACAGGGAGACACGAGCAGTACTTC
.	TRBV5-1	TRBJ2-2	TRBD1	CASSRADRDIGELFF	TGCGCCAGCAGCCGGGCAGACAGGGACATCGGGGAGCTGTTTTTT
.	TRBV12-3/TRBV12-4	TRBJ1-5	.	CASSFMSNQPQHF	TGTGCCAGCAGTTTTATGAGCAATCAGCCCCAGCATTTT
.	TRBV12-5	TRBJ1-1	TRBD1	CASGLAGGGQPNTEAFF	TGTGCTAGTGGTTTGGCGGGGGGGGGACAGCCGAACACTGAAGCTTTCTTT
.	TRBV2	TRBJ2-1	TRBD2	CASSVPGGNNEQFF	TGTGCCAGCAGTGTACCGGGGGGAAACAATGAGCAGTTCTTC
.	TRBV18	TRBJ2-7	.	CASSPGASSYEQYF	TGTGCCAGCTCACCAGGGGCGTCCTCCTACGAGCAGTACTTC
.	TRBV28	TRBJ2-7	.	CASTDGVVSSYEQYF	TGTGCCAGCACCGACGGGGTTGTGAGTTCCTACGAGCAGTACTTC
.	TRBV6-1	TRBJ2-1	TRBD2	CASSELGGIFYNEQFF	TGTGCCAGCAGTGAACTGGGAGGGATATTCTACAATGAGCAGTTCTTC
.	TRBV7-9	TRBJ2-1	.	CATGEAEQFF	TGTGCCACGGGAGAGGCTGAGCAGTTCTTC
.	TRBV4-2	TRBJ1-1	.	CASSQGRDTEAFF	TGTGCCAGCAGCCAAGGCCGGGACACTGAAGCTTTCTTT
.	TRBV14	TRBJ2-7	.	CASSRSSGFGYEQYF	TGTGCCAGCAGCCGGTCATCAGGGTTCGGTTACGAGCAGTACTTC
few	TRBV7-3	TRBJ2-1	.	CASSLGNTGLDNEQFF	TGTGCCAGCAGCTTAGGTAATACGGGGTTGGACAATGAGCAGTTCTTC
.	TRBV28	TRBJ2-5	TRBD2	CASTSGRLETQYF	TGTGCCAGCACTAGCGGGAGGTTGGAGACCCAGTACTTC
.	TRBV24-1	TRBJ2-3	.	CATSDPLGLDPSTDTQYF	TGTGCCACCAGTGACCCTTTGGGGCTAGACCCTAGCACAGATACGCAGTATTTT
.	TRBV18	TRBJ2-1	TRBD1	CASSHYRDRGHEQFF	TGTGCCAGCTCACATTACCGGGACAGGGGCCATGAGCAGTTCTTC
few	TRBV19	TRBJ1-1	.	CASRTGGALNTEAFF	TGTGCCAGTAGAACGGGTGGAGCCTTGAACACTGAAGCTTTCTTT
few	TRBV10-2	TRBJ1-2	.	CASSQTGYGYTF	TGCGCCAGCAGTCAGACGGGATATGGCTACACCTTC
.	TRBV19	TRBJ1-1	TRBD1	CASSIQGAPGVAEAFF	TGTGCCAGTAGTATCCAGGGGGCGCCCGGAGTAGCTGAAGCTTTCTTT
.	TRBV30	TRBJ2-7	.	CAWATGFGEQYF	TGTGCCTGGGCGACAGGTTTTGGGGAGCAGTACTTC
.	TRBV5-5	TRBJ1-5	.	CASSLASTSNQPQHF	TGTGCCAGCAGTTTGGCGAGTACCAGCAATCAGCCCCAGCATTTT
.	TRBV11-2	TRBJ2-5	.	CASSSSYRSQETQYF	TGTGCCAGCAGCTCTTCCTATCGGAGCCAAGAGACCCAGTACTTC
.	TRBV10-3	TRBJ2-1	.	CAIRSVDEQFF	TGTGCCATCAGATCTGTAGATGAGCAGTTCTTC
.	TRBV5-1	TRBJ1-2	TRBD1	CASSLGGQGNYGYTF	TGCGCCAGCAGCTTGGGGGGACAGGGCAACTATGGCTACACCTTC
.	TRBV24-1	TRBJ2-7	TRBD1	CATSDYPTGGLSRSSYEQYF	TGTGCCACCAGTGATTACCCGACAGGGGGTCTTTCAAGGAGCTCCTACGAGCAGTACTTC
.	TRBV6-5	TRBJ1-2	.	CASSRLGEDTF	TGTGCCAGCAGTCGCCTAGGGGAAGACACCTTC
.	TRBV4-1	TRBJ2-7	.	CASSQDPMGGLATSSYEQYF	TGCGCCAGCAGCCAAGACCCGATGGGGGGGCTAGCGACCAGCTCCTACGAGCAGTACTTC
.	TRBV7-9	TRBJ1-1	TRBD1	CASSLESLVGGQGSAEAFF	TGTGCCAGCAGCTTAGAATCCCTTGTTGGGGGACAGGGGTCCGCTGAAGCTTTCTTT